These T cell receptor beta chains were read from a single sample in a study of blood T cell repertoires in COVID-19. Using immunoSEQ multiplex PCR, the repertoire was profiled, and TCRdb retains in-frame clones only, with some absent. Of 110,000 or so clones in the sample, roughly nine tenths were seen once. Sequenced material: peripheral blood. These receptors all come from a man between 65 and 85 years old with active or convalescent COVID-19. CDR3s leave out the opening cysteine and the closing phenylalanine or tryptophan. The order of the fields is J gene, CDR3 length, V gene, CDR3 protein.

>TRBJ2-2|15|TRBV5-7
ASSLTRAWESTGELF
>TRBJ2-7|14|TRBV19
ASSPSLSGPPYEQY
>TRBJ2-3|15|TRBV27
ASSLGLAAASTDTQY
>TRBJ2-7|14|TRBV1
TSSQPGSSGSYEQY
>TRBJ1-1|12|TRBV3-1/TRBV3-2
ASSYRQGRTEAF
>TRBJ1-6|12|TRBV9
ASSGGTANSPLH
>TRBJ1-3|14|TRBV7-7
ASSPTGGFSGNTIY
>TRBJ2-5|11|TRBV3-1/TRBV3-2
ASSQEGAETQY
>TRBJ1-3|12|TRBV5-5
ASSIDSSGNTIY
>TRBJ1-1|11|TRBV11-3
ASSLAPTGEAF
>TRBJ2-5|13|TRBV11-2
ASSYTGQGIETQY
>TRBJ1-5|11|TRBV29-1
SVLDSTNQPQH
>TRBJ2-2|13|TRBV20-1
SASEGGPNTGELF
>TRBJ1-4|13|TRBV28
ASSRSGPQGEKLF
>TRBJ2-7|14|TRBV18
ASSPGLAENSYEQY
>TRBJ2-3|12|TRBV7-9
ASSLGPRVDTQY
>TRBJ1-3|12|TRBV29-1
SVGQGAVGNTIY
>TRBJ1-1|11|TRBV10-3
AISEAGNTEAF
>TRBJ2-7|12|TRBV28
ASSQPGQSYEQY
>TRBJ1-2|10|TRBV11-2
ASSRQGDGYT
>TRBJ1-2|12|TRBV6-5
ASILGQGFYGYT
>TRBJ2-3|12|TRBV30
AWSRRAPPDTQY
>TRBJ2-5|17|TRBV24-1
ATSDLPGTGVRLQETQY
>TRBJ2-1|11|TRBV12-3/TRBV12-4
ASTLLSLNEQF
>TRBJ2-2|11|TRBV3-1/TRBV3-2
ASSRNSPGELF
>TRBJ2-1|14|TRBV11-2
ASSSRLAGSYNEQF
>TRBJ1-5|13|TRBV3-1/TRBV3-2
ASSPGGGSNQPQH
>TRBJ2-3|13|TRBV6-4
ASSPSGRIADTQY
>TRBJ2-7|11|TRBV19
ASSLDRSYEQY
>TRBJ2-1|16|TRBV7-9
VSIPPLADKGSYNEQF
>TRBJ2-3|13|TRBV2
ASGPDRGQSDTQY
>TRBJ2-5|13|TRBV15
ATSRAPLIQETQY
>TRBJ2-3|14|TRBV24-1
ATSDTAGESTDTQY
>TRBJ1-1|11|TRBV14
ASSQAGATEAF
>TRBJ1-2|13|TRBV13
ASSLGQGGWDGYT
>TRBJ1-6|13|TRBV7-3
ASSLTDRAASPLH
>TRBJ2-7|13|TRBV9
ASSVGGKARPEQY
>TRBJ2-3|11|TRBV5-1
ASKAGDTDTQY
>TRBJ2-2|11|TRBV28
ASSWGETGELF
>TRBJ1-1|16|TRBV19
ASSKKDRGITRNTEAF
>TRBJ2-5|13|TRBV21-1
ASSGDRGPQETQY
>TRBJ1-5|12|TRBV5-1
ASSQGYSNQPQH
>TRBJ1-2|14|TRBV7-2
ASSLIGFGQVYGYT
>TRBJ1-4|13|TRBV9
ASSVGGSDSQKLF
>TRBJ2-7|12|TRBV2
ASSGLAGGGEQY
>TRBJ2-1|13|TRBV6-5
ASSYTLAGGAGQF
>TRBJ2-7|14|TRBV28
ASSSPGLAGTGEQY